This T cell receptor (beta chain) was captured in a study of cytotoxic CD8 clonotypes in ibrutinib-treated CLL. CDR3 length equals 12 residues. CDR1 is SGHVS and CDR2 is FQNEAQ in the germline V gene. Deletions cut 8 bases from V and 5 bases from J, with 12 bases between. This table comes from immunoSEQ multiplex PCR, and its TCRdb copy is limited to in-frame clones, with some not included. The table shows 160,000 or so clones, with more than 80% occurring only once. The specimen was PBMCs, collected after 24 months of ibrutinib treatment. The receptor comes from a human donor with chronic lymphocytic leukemia. V usage is TRBV7-8 and J usage is TRBJ1-1; the D gene is possibly TRBD1 (5 bases). The chain's CDR3 is CASVDWGTEAFF. The CDR3 bases are TGTGCCAGCGTAGATTGGGGGACTGAAGCTTTCTTT.